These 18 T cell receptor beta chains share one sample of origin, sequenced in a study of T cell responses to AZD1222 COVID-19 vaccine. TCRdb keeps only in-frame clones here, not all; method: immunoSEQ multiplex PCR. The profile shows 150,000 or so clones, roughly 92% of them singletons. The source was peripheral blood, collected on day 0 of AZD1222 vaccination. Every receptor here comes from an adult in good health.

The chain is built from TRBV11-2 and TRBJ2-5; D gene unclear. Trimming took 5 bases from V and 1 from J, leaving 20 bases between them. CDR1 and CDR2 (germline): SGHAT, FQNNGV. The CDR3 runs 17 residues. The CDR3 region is CASSPRMGGPSQETQYF. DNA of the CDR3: TGTGCCAGCAGCCCCCGCATGGGTGGCCCTTCCCAAGAGACCCAGTACTTC. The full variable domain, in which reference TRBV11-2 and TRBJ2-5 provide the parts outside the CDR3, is EAGVAQSPRYKIIEKRQSVAFWCNPISGHATLYWYQQILGQGPKLLIQFQNNGVVDDSQLPKDRFSAERLKGVDSTLKIQPAKLEDSAVYLCASSPRMGGPSQETQYFGPGTRLLVL.

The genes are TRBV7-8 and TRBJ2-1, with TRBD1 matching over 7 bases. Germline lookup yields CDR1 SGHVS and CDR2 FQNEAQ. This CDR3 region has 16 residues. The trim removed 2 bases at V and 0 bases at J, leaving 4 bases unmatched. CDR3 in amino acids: CASSLRGRSSYNEQFF. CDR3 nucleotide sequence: TGTGCCAGCAGCTTAAGGGGGCGGAGCTCCTACAATGAGCAGTTCTTC.

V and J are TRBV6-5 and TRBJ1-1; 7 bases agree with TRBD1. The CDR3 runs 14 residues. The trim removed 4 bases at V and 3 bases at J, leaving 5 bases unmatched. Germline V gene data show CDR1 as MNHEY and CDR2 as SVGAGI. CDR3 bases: TGTGCCAGCAGTTGGAGACAGGGAGACACTGAAGCTTTCTTT. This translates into CASSWRQGDTEAFF.

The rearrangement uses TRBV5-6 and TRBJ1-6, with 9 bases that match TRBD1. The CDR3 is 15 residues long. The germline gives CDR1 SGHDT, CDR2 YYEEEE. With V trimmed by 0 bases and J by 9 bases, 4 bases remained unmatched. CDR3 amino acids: CASSLEGQGLSPLHF. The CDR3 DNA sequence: TGTGCCAGCAGCTTGGAGGGACAGGGTCTTTCACCCCTCCACTTT.

This CDR3 reads CASSPKGEKLFF. As DNA, the CDR3 is TGTGCCAGCAGCCCCAAAGGAGAAAAACTGTTTTTT. This chain joins TRBV14 and TRBJ1-4; D is ambiguous. CDR1 is SGHDN and CDR2 is FVKESK in the germline V gene. The V gene lost 4 bases and the J gene lost 8 bases, with 8 bases spanning the gap. This CDR3 comprises 12 residues.

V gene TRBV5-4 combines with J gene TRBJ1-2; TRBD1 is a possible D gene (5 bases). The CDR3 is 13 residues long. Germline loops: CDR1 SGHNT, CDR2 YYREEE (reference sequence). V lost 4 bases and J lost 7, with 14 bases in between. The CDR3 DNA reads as TGTGCCAGCAGCACAGGACCCGCGGGTGGCTACACCTTC. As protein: CASSTGPAGGYTF.

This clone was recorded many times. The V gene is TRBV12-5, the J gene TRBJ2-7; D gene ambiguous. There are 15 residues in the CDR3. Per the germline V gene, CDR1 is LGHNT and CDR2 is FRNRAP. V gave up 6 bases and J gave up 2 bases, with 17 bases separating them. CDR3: CASGANSVSPYEQYF. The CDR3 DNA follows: TGTGCTAGTGGCGCTAACAGCGTATCCCCCTACGAGCAGTACTTC.

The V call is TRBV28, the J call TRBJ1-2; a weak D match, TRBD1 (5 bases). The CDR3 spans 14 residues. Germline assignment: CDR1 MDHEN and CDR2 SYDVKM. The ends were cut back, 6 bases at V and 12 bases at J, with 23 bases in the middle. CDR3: CASRASSRVVPHTF. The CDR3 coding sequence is TGTGCCAGCAGGGCCTCGTCCAGGGTGGTCCCGCACACCTTC.

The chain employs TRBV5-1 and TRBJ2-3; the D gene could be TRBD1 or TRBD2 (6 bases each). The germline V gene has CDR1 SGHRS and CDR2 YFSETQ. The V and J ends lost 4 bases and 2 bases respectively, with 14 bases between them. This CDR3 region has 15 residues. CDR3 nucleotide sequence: TGCGCCAGCAGCAGGAGGGGGGACCTCACAGATACGCAGTATTTT. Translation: CASSRRGDLTDTQYF.

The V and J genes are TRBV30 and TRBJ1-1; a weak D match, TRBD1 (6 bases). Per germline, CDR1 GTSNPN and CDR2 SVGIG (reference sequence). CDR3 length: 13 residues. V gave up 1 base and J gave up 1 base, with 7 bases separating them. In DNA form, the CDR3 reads TGTGCCTGGAGTGGGGGACAGAACACTGAAGCTTTCTTT. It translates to CAWSGGQNTEAFF.

The CDR3 reads CASSGASGWYNEQFF. DNA of the CDR3: TGTGCCAGCAGTGGAGCTAGCGGGTGGTACAATGAGCAGTTCTTC. The rearrangement joins TRBV2 to TRBJ2-1; 8 positions agree with TRBD2. The junction had 6 bases not matched to a gene; V was cut back by 4 bases and J by 4 bases. The CDR3 is 15 amino acids. Germline loops: CDR1 SNHLY, CDR2 FYNNEI.

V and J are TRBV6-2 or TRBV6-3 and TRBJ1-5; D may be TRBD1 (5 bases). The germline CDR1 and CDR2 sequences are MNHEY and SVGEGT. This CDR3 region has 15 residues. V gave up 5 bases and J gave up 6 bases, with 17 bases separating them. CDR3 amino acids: CASSVAGQGFQPQHF. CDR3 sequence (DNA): TGTGCCAGCAGTGTCGCCGGCCAGGGTTTTCAGCCCCAGCATTTT.

This CDR3 reads CSGRNNEQFF. The CDR3 DNA reads TGCAGCGGTAGAAACAATGAGCAGTTCTTC. The rearrangement joins TRBV29-1 to TRBJ2-1; D not resolved. Trimming pared 7 bases from V and 5 bases from J, leaving 6 bases between. This CDR3 spans 10 amino acids. Germline V lookup: CDR1 SQVTM, CDR2 ANQGSEA.

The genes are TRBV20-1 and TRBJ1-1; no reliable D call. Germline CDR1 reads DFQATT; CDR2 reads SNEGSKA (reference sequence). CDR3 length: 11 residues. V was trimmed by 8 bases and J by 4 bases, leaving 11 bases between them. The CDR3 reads CSIRRVTEAFF. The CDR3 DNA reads TGCAGTATAAGAAGGGTCACTGAAGCTTTCTTT.

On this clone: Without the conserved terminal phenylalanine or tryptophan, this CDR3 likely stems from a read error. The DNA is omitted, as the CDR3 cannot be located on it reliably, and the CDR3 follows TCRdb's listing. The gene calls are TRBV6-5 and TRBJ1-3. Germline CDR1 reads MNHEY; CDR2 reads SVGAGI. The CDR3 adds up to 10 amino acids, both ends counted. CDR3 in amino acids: CASGNPGLEV.

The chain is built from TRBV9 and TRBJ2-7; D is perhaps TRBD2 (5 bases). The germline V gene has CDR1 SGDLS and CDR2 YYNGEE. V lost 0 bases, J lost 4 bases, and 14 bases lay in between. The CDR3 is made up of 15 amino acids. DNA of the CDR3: TGTGCCAGCAGCGTAGGGTCGGGGAGCTCGTACGAGCAGTACTTC. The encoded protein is CASSVGSGSSYEQYF.

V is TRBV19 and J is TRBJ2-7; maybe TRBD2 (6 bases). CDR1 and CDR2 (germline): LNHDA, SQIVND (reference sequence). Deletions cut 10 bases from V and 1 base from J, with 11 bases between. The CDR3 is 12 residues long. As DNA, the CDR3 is TGTGCCACCGAGGGACTGTCCTACGAGCAGTACTTC. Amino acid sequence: CATEGLSYEQYF. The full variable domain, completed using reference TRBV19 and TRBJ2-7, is DGGITQSPKYLFRKEGQNVTLSCEQNLNHDAMYWYRQDPGQGLRLIYYSQIVNDFQKGDIAEGYSVSREKKESFPLTVTSAQKNPTAFYLCATEGLSYEQYFGPGTRLTVT.

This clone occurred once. CDR3 region: CASTKDLYGYTF. As DNA, the CDR3 is TGTGCCAGCACCAAAGACTTGTATGGCTACACCTTC. The chain joins TRBV21-1 to TRBJ1-2. TRBV21-1 is marked as a pseudogene. The CDR3 extends over 12 amino acids.